Listed below are T cell receptor beta chains from one sample, sequenced in a study of early T cells in non-severe SARS-CoV-2 infection. A single record per CDR3 protein comes from TCRdb applying MiXCR to the 5' RACE reads. This table holds 60,000 or so distinct CDR3 sequences, 14% to 15% found once. The source was whole blood, collected at baseline. The origin of the receptors is an adult who was a healthcare worker with PCR-confirmed SARS-CoV-2 infection or an uninfected control (not recorded which). The CDR3 runs from the conserved cysteine through the conserved F or W. The D gene is left open where the match is weak. A row's size may be missing; if present it is once, few, many or a size class.

V gene	clone size	J gene	D gene	CDR3 DNA	CDR3 protein
TRBV19	NA	TRBJ2-5	TRBD2	TGTGCCAGTAGTAACCCTAGCGGGAGAGGGACCCAGTACTTC	CASSNPSGRGTQYF
TRBV5-1	few	TRBJ1-1	TRBD1	TGCGCCAGCAGCAAAATGACAGGGGGGCACACTGAAGCTTTCTTT	CASSKMTGGHTEAFF
TRBV4-1	few	TRBJ2-3	TRBD2	TGCGCCAGCAAAGGGGCCGGGGGGGCAGATACGCAGTATTTT	CASKGAGGADTQYF
TRBV6-2/TRBV6-3	many	TRBJ2-1	TRBD2	TGTGCCAGCACCCAGACTAGCGGGAGGACCTATAGCTCCTACAATGAGCAGTTCTTC	CASTQTSGRTYSSYNEQFF
TRBV29-1	few	TRBJ1-1	NA	TGCAGCGCTATAGGGCAGCGACTGAACACTGAAGCTTTCTTT	CSAIGQRLNTEAFF
TRBV29-1	NA	TRBJ1-4	NA	TGCAGCGTTGGCCAATCAGAGAAAAAACTGTTTTTT	CSVGQSEKKLFF
TRBV25-1	few	TRBJ2-3	NA	TGTGCCAGCAGTGAACGTGGCACCGGGGATACGCAGTATTTT	CASSERGTGDTQYF
TRBV20-1	once	TRBJ1-5	TRBD1	TGCAGTGCTAGAGATAAGGACAGGGGACGTCAGCCCCAGCATTTT	CSARDKDRGRQPQHF
TRBV20-1	NA	TRBJ1-4	NA	TGCAGTGCTTTTACCGAATCAACAGCAACTAATGAAAAACTGTTTTTT	CSAFTESTATNEKLFF
TRBV27	few	TRBJ1-4	NA	TGTGCCAGCAGTCCAACGACGGCGGCGGATGAAAAACTGTTTTTT	CASSPTTAADEKLFF
TRBV5-1	few	TRBJ1-4	TRBD1	TGCGCCAGCAGCCGAGGGGCGACAGGGGAATCAAAACTGTTTTTT	CASSRGATGESKLFF
TRBV30	few	TRBJ1-1	NA	TGTGCCTTGGGATTGACACTGAACACTGAAGCTTTCTTT	CALGLTLNTEAFF
TRBV5-1	few	TRBJ2-7	NA	TGCGCCAGCAGCTTGGGGACGGCTAGCTCCTACGAGCAGTACTTC	CASSLGTASSYEQYF
TRBV5-5	NA	TRBJ1-1	NA	TGTGCCAGCAGCGTAAGGATGAAGAACACTGAAGCTTTCTTT	CASSVRMKNTEAFF
TRBV24-1	few	TRBJ2-1	TRBD1	TGTGCCACCAGTGATCGCCGGGACAGGGGAAATGAGCAGTTCTTC	CATSDRRDRGNEQFF
TRBV5-4	few	TRBJ2-7	TRBD2	TGTGCCAGCAGCTCACTAGCGGGGGAACGCTACGAGCAGTACTTC	CASSSLAGERYEQYF
TRBV27	many	TRBJ1-3	NA	TGTGCCAGCAGTTCGGGACCTGGAAACACCATATATTTT	CASSSGPGNTIYF
TRBV5-1	few	TRBJ2-3	NA	TGCGCCAGCAGCTTGACAGAGGATACGCAGTATTTT	CASSLTEDTQYF
TRBV5-5	NA	TRBJ2-3	NA	TGTGCCAGCAGCTTGGTCGGCCATCACACAGATACGCAGTATTTT	CASSLVGHHTDTQYF
TRBV6-5	few	TRBJ2-7	NA	TGTGCCAGTCTAGCAGAGATGGAGTACTTC	CASLAEMEYF